These T cell receptor beta chains were read from a single sample in a study of cytomegalovirus exposure and HLA in healthy donors. The protocol was immunoSEQ multiplex PCR, while the TCRdb copy is restricted to in-frame clones and leaves out a portion. This sample has around 150,000 clones, with about 80% found just once. Sequencing input: PBMCs. The receptors derive from a man younger than 40 in good health and CMV-seronegative. CDR3s include the opening cysteine and the closing phenylalanine or tryptophan. The D gene is left open where the match is weak. Size is stated for part of the rows, as once, few or many counts, or as a class when the clone is expanded.

TRBJ1-5,TRBV28,.,few,CASSSTGTGVSNQPQHF,TGTGCCAGCAGTTCCACCGGGACGGGAGTTAGCAATCAGCCCCAGCATTTT
TRBJ1-3,TRBV7-9,TRBD1,.,CAHRRDSSGNTIYF,TGTGCCCACCGTAGGGACAGCTCTGGAAACACCATATATTTT
TRBJ1-6,TRBV6-5,.,.,CASSQTPHNSPLHF,TGTGCCAGCAGCCAGACACCCCATAATTCACCCCTCCACTTT
TRBJ1-4,TRBV5-1,TRBD1,.,CASGRETGGLDEKLFF,TGCGCCAGCGGCCGAGAAACAGGGGGATTAGATGAAAAACTGTTTTTT
TRBJ2-2,TRBV11-3,.,.,CASSSWGSDTGELFF,TGTGCCAGCAGCTCTTGGGGCTCGGACACCGGGGAGCTGTTTTTT
TRBJ2-7,TRBV27,.,.,CASSSWDGGSYEQYF,TGTGCCAGCAGTTCATGGGACGGGGGTTCCTACGAGCAGTACTTC
TRBJ1-1,TRBV6-6,.,few,CASSYSAGDPEAFF,TGTGCCAGCAGTTACTCGGCGGGGGACCCTGAAGCTTTCTTT
TRBJ1-4,TRBV25-1,.,.,CASSPVQGQGTNEKLFF,TGTGCCAGCAGTCCCGTACAGGGTCAAGGCACTAATGAAAAACTGTTTTTT
TRBJ2-5,TRBV27,TRBD2,.,CASSPRIGGETQYF,TGTGCCAGCAGTCCCAGAATCGGGGGGGAGACCCAGTACTTC
TRBJ1-3,TRBV27,TRBD1,.,CASSLTGGSGNTIYF,TGTGCCAGCAGCCTGACAGGGGGATCTGGAAACACCATATATTTT
TRBJ2-2,TRBV29-1,.,.,CSVDFHTGELFF,TGCAGCGTTGACTTCCACACCGGGGAGCTGTTTTTT
TRBJ1-5,TRBV28,.,.,CASSLADSFNQPQHF,TGTGCCAGCAGTTTAGCCGACAGTTTCAATCAGCCCCAGCATTTT
TRBJ2-1,TRBV28,TRBD2,.,CASSETTSGSHNEQFF,TGTGCCAGCAGTGAGACTACTAGCGGGAGCCACAATGAGCAGTTCTTC
TRBJ1-2,TRBV7-2,.,few,CASSTSGSGYGYTF,TGTGCCAGCAGCACCTCCGGGTCGGGCTATGGCTACACCTTC
TRBJ1-1,TRBV7-9,.,.,CASSLISVGTEAFF,TGTGCCAGCAGCTTAATATCGGTTGGCACTGAAGCTTTCTTT